These T cell receptor beta chains were read from a single sample in a study of blood T cell repertoires in COVID-19. Some clones are missing from TCRdb's copy, which holds only in-frame ones; the method was immunoSEQ multiplex PCR. The data show about 340,000 clones, more than 75% seen once. The source material was peripheral blood. Every receptor here comes from a woman aged 18 to 35 who had recovered from COVID-19. Each CDR3 is given with its conserved first and last residue. D genes are given only for firm matches. Clone size is shown for a subset of rows, as once, few, many or a class of expanded clone.

v_gene	abundance	j_gene	d_gene	CDR3nt	CDR3aa
TRBV27	-	TRBJ2-2	-	TGTGCCAGCACCTTTAGGAGCGGGTGGAACACCGGGGAGCTGTTTTTT	CASTFRSGWNTGELFF
TRBV15	-	TRBJ2-1	TRBD1	TGTGCCACCAGCATAAGGGACAGGGCGGAATCCTACAATGAGCAGTTCTTC	CATSIRDRAESYNEQFF
TRBV7-9	-	TRBJ1-1	-	TGTGCCAGCACCAAACTGGAGAGCACTGAAGCTTTCTTT	CASTKLESTEAFF
TRBV5-5	-	TRBJ2-1	-	TGTGCCAGCAGCTTGGAGCGGACCTCCTACAATGAGCAGTTCTTC	CASSLERTSYNEQFF
TRBV6-2/TRBV6-3	-	TRBJ2-5	-	TGTGCCAGCAGTTTCCAGGGTACACAAGAGACCCAGTACTTC	CASSFQGTQETQYF
TRBV5-4	-	TRBJ2-2	TRBD2	TGTGCCAGCAGCTTGCAGCGAGCGGGAGTGGGTGCTGGCAGGACCGGGGAGCTGTTTTTT	CASSLQRAGVGAGRTGELFF
TRBV5-1	-	TRBJ2-2	TRBD2	TGCGCCAGCAGCTTGGATGGCGGGAGCACCGGGGAGCTGTTTTTT	CASSLDGGSTGELFF
TRBV5-1	-	TRBJ2-1	TRBD2	TGCGCCAGCAGCTTGGGTGGCAGCGGGGGAGACAATGAGCAGTTCTTC	CASSLGGSGGDNEQFF
TRBV6-5	-	TRBJ2-5	-	TGTGCCAGCAGTTATCGATCAGAAGAGACCCAGTACTTC	CASSYRSEETQYF
TRBV11-2	-	TRBJ1-6	-	TGTGCCAGCAGCCGCGTTTATTCACCCCTCCACTTT	CASSRVYSPLHF
TRBV19	-	TRBJ1-4	TRBD1	TGTGCCAGTAGCCCGACAGGGGGTGGCGAAAAACTGTTTTTT	CASSPTGGGEKLFF
TRBV6-6	-	TRBJ2-3	-	TGTGCCAGCAGCCCTAGCGCGAGGAGCACAGATACGCAGTATTTT	CASSPSARSTDTQYF
TRBV18	-	TRBJ2-5	-	TGTGCCAGCTCACCGGGCGTATTGGAGACCCAGTACTTC	CASSPGVLETQYF
TRBV14	-	TRBJ1-2	-	TGTGCCAGCAGCCTTGTCACTGCCGGCTATGGCTACACCTTC	CASSLVTAGYGYTF
TRBV25-1	-	TRBJ1-1	-	TGTGCCAGCAGTGAATTAGCGAACACTGAAGCTTTCTTT	CASSELANTEAFF
TRBV4-3	-	TRBJ1-6	TRBD1	TGCGCCAGCAGCCAAGATTGGACAGGGGGCGATTCACCCCTCCACTTT	CASSQDWTGGDSPLHF
TRBV5-4	-	TRBJ1-4	TRBD1	TGTGCCAGCAGCTGGGGACAGGGGGCTGAAAAACTGTTTTTT	CASSWGQGAEKLFF
TRBV5-1	-	TRBJ1-1	TRBD1	TGCGCCAGCAGCTTGGCCCCCGGGACAGGGGGATCGGCTTTCTTT	CASSLAPGTGGSAFF
TRBV7-2	-	TRBJ1-1	-	TGTGCCAGCAGCTACAAGAGGACTGAAGCTTTCTTT	CASSYKRTEAFF
TRBV19	-	TRBJ2-2	-	TGTGCCAGTAGTATTCTCAACACCGGGGAGCTGTTTTTT	CASSILNTGELFF
TRBV6-2/TRBV6-3	-	TRBJ2-1	-	TGTGCCAGCAGTTACCTTTCTCCCTACAATGAGCAGTTCTTC	CASSYLSPYNEQFF
TRBV28	-	TRBJ2-1	-	TGTGCCAGCAGTTTTTATCGGCGGGCGCCACAGTTCTTC	CASSFYRRAPQFF
TRBV11-2	-	TRBJ2-3	TRBD2	TGTGCCAGCAGCTTAGACGGGAGGGGGGATACGCAGTATTTT	CASSLDGRGDTQYF
TRBV20-1	-	TRBJ1-2	-	TGCAGTGCTAATTCAGCGGGGGGCTACACCTTC	CSANSAGGYTF
TRBV7-6	once	TRBJ2-2	-	TGTGCCAGCAGCTTAGTAGGATTTGGGCTAAACACCGGGGAGCTGTTTTTT	CASSLVGFGLNTGELFF
TRBV9	once	TRBJ1-1	-	TGTGCCAGCAGCGCCCTTGACTTGAACACTGAAGCTTTCTTT	CASSALDLNTEAFF
TRBV7-2	few	TRBJ1-4	-	TGTGCCAGCAGTCGGGGGTTACTTGGGGAAAAACTGTTTTTT	CASSRGLLGEKLFF
TRBV9	-	TRBJ2-3	-	TGTGCCAGCAGCGTAGGCGGCGGGTGGAGCACAGATACGCAGTATTTT	CASSVGGGWSTDTQYF
TRBV30	once	TRBJ2-1	TRBD1	TGTGCCTGGAGTCGGGACAGGGGGGAAGGCGGCTACAATGAGCAGTTCTTC	CAWSRDRGEGGYNEQFF
TRBV24-1	-	TRBJ1-5	-	TGTGCCACCAGTGATTTGCATAGCAATCAGCCCCAGCATTTT	CATSDLHSNQPQHF
TRBV29-1	-	TRBJ2-5	-	TGCAGCGTTGAGAGTCCTGCGCTAGGGGGTCAAGAGACCCAGTACTTC	CSVESPALGGQETQYF
TRBV7-9	-	TRBJ2-3	-	TGTGCCAGCAGCCTTAGCACAGATACGCAGTATTTT	CASSLSTDTQYF
TRBV7-9	-	TRBJ1-2	-	TGTGCCAGCAGCTTAGCTACAGGGTTCCCCTATGGCTACACCTTC	CASSLATGFPYGYTF
TRBV11-3	once	TRBJ2-5	-	TGTGCCAGCAGCTGGGACACCAAAGAGACCCAGTACTTC	CASSWDTKETQYF
TRBV11-2	-	TRBJ1-1	-	TGTGCCAGCAGCTTAGGGTTAAAGCACACTGAAGCTTTCTTT	CASSLGLKHTEAFF
TRBV6-5	-	TRBJ1-2	-	TGTGCCAGCAGTTACTCCTGGCGGGAGAATTATGGCTACACCTTC	CASSYSWRENYGYTF
TRBV9	-	TRBJ2-1	-	TGTGCCAGCAGCGTAGTGGGGAGAGCTCATCCAGAAAGGGATGAGCAGTTCTTC	CASSVVGRAHPERDEQFF